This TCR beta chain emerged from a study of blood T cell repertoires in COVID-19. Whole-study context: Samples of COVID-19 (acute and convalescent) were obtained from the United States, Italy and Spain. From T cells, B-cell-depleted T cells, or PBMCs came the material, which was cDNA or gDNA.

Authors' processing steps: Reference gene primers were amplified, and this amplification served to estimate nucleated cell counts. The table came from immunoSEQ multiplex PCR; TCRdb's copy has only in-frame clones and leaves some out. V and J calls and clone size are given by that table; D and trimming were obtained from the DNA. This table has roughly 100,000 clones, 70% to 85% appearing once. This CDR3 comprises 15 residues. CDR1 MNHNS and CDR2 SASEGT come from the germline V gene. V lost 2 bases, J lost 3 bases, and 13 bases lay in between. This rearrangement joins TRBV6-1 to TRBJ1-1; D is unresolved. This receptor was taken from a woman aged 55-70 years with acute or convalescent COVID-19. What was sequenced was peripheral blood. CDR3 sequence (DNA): TGTGCCAGCAGTGAACGAAGCCCAGCGGACACTGAAGCTTTCTTT. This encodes CASSERSPADTEAFF.